The T cell receptor beta chain described here comes from a study of cytomegalovirus exposure and HLA in healthy donors. Findings and caveats of the study: Some public TCRs appeared in many individuals, while most sequences were rare.

The CDR3 is made up of 16 amino acids. The V and J ends lost 0 bases and 2 bases, in that order; junction bases with no gene match: 4. Germline-derived CDR1 and CDR2 are MGHRA and YSYEKL. Data came from immunoSEQ multiplex PCR; TCRdb stores just in-frame clones and leaves some out. The repertoire holds over 200,000 clones, 85% to 90% seen once, with roughly 3% in the top ten. To note about this clone: The target antigen is unknown.

The TCR was taken from a woman in her late teens or twenties in good health and CMV-seronegative. The specimen sequenced was PBMCs. The chain recombines TRBV4-1 with TRBJ2-3; 8 nucleotides align to TRBD2. Here the CDR3 reads CASSQDPGGYTDTQYF. The CDR3 coding sequence is TGCGCCAGCAGCCAAGATCCGGGAGGGTACACAGATACGCAGTATTTT.